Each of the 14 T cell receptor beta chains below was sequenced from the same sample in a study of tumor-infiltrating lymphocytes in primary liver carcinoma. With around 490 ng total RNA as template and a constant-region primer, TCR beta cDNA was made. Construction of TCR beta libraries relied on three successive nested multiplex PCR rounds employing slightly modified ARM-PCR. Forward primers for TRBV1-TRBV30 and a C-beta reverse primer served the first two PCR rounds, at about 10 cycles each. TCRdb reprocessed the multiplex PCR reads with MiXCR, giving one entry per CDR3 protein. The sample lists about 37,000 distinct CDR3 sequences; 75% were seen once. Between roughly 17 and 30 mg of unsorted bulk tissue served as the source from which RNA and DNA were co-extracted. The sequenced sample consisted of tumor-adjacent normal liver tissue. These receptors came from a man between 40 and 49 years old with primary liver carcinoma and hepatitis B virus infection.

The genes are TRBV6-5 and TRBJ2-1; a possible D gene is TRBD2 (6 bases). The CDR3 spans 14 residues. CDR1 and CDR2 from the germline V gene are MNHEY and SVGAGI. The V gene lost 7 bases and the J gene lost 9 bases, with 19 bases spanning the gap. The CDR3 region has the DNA TGTGCCAGCAATCAAGTCGGGGGAGTGATTGAGCAGTTCTTC. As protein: CASNQVGGVIEQFF.

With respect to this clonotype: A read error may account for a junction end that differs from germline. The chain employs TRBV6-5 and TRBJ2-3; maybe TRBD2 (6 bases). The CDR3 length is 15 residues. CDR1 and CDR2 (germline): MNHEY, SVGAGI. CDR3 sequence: CASHPGLTGTDTQYF. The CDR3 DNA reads TGCGCCAGCCACCCAGGACTAACAGGAACAGATACGCAGTATTTT.

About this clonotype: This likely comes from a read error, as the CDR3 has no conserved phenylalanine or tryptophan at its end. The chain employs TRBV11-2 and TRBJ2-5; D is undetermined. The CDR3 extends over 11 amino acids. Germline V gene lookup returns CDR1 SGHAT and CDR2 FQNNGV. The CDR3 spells CASSLGETQYL. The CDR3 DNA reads TGTGCAAGCAGTTTGGGGGAGACCCAGTACCTC.

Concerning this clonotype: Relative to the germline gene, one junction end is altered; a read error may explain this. The CDR3 DNA reads as TGTGCCAGCAGCTTGCCGGGACAGAAGAACATTGAAGCTTTCTTT. The encoded protein is CASSLPGQKNIEAFF. The rearrangement links TRBV7-2 to TRBJ1-1; 7 positions agree with TRBD1. Germline values: CDR1 SGHTA, CDR2 FQGNSA. The CDR3 extends over 15 amino acids.

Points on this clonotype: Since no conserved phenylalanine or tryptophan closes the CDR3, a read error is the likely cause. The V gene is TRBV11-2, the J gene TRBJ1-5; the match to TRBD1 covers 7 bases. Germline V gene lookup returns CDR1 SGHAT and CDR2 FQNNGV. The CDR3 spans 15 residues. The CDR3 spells CVISPERGREQPQHY. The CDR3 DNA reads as TGTGTCATCAGCCCTGAAAGGGGGCGCGAACAGCCCCAGCATTAT.

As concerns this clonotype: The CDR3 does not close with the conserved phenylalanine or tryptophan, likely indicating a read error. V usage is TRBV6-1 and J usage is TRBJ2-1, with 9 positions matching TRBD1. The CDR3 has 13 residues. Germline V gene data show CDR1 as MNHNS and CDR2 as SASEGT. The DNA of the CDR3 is TGTGCCAGCAGTGAAGGGACAGGGGATGAACAGTTCTCC. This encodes CASSEGTGDEQFS.

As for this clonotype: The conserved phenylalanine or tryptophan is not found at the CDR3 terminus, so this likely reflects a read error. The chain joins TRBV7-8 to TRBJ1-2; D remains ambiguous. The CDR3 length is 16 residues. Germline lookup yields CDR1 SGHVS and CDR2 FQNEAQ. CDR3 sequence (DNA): TGTGTCAGCAGCGAGGACTCACGGTCGATCGCCTATGGCTACACCATC. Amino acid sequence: CVSSEDSRSIAYGYTI.

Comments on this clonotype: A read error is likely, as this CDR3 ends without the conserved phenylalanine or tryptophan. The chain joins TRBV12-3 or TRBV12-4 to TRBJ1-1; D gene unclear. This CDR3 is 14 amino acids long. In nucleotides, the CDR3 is TGTACCAGCAGTTCATTGCTGATGGGCACTGAAGCTTTCTTA. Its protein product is CTSSSLLMGTEAFL.

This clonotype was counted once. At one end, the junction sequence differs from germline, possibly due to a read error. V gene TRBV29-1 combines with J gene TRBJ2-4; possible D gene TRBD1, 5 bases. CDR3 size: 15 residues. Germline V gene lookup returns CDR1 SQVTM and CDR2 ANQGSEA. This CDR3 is CSATGRSLVKNIRYF. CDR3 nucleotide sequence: TGCAGCGCCACAGGACGGAGCCTAGTCAAAAACATTCGGTACTTC.

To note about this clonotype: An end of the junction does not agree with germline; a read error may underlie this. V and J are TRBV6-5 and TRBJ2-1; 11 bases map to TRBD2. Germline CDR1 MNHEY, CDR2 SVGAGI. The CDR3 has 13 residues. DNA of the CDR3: TGTGCCAGCACTACTAGCGGGAGCGATGAGCAATTCTTC. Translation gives CASTTSGSDEQFF.

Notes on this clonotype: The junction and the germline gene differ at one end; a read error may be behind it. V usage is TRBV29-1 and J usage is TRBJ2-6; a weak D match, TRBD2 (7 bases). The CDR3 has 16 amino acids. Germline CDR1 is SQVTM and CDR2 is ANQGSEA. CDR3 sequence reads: CSVALGGLPGANILTF. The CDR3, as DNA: TGCAGCGTTGCCCTCGGGGGGCTGCCTGGGGCCAACATCCTGACTTTC.

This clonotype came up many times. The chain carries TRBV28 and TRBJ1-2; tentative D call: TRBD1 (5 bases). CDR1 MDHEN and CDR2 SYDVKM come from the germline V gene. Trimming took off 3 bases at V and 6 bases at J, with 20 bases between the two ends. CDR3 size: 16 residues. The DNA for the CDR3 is TGTGCCAGCAGTTTGGGACGCCCCGGCGGTGTCGATGGCTACACCTTC. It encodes CASSLGRPGGVDGYTF.

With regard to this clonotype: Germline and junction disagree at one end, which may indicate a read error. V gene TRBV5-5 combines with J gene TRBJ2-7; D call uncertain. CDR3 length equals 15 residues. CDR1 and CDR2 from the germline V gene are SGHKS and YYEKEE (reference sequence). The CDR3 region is CASSLGARISYVQYF. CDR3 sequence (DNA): TGTGCCAGCAGCTTGGGGGCGAGGATCTCCTACGTGCAGTACTTC.

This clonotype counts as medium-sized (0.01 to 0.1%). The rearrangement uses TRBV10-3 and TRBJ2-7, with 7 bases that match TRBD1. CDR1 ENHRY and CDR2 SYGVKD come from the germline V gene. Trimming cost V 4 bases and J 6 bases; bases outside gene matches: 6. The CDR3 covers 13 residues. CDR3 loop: CAISGQGGVEQYF. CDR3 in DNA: TGTGCCATCAGTGGACAGGGTGGGGTCGAGCAGTACTTC.